The sequence of this T cell receptor beta chain was determined in a study of shared clonotypes between healthy human individuals. Study-wide results and limits: Non-shared clonotypes were found to have lower generation probabilities than the clonotypes that were shared by all four of the sorted-subset donors. The donor pool, a small one, limited the genetic and exposure-history diversity represented.

A split of CD4+ cells into CD45RA+ naive and CD45RA-negative memory subsets was performed. A remark on this clone: What it binds is unknown.

Germline loops: CDR1 LNHNV, CDR2 YYDKDF (reference sequence). The CDR3 sequence is 13 residues long. V lost 8 bases and J 6 bases, leaving 13 bases between the germline ends. Generated by immunoSEQ multiplex PCR, the TCRdb table keeps only in-frame clones and is missing some. The sample lists just under 350,000 clones, over 70% seen once, with about 10% in the top ten. This rearrangement joins TRBV15 to TRBJ2-2, with a weak D call TRBD2 (6 bases). Sequencing used memory CD4+ T cells sorted from blood. Subset of the sample: CD45RA-negative fraction. The origin of this receptor is a man aged 30 to 39 in good health. The CDR3, as DNA: TGTGCCACCGCTTGGACGGGAGCCGGGGAGCTGTTTTTT. Protein: CATAWTGAGELFF.